This is a list of T cell receptor beta chains from one sample in a study of OX40 agonist ivuxolimab in advanced cancers. This table comes from immunoSEQ multiplex PCR, and its TCRdb copy is limited to in-frame clones, with some not included. The sample holds fewer than 110,000 clones, approximately 90% seen once. Material: CD4+ or CD8+ T cells sorted from blood, obtained in a trial of the OX40 agonist ivuxolimab. The receptors originated from an adult with an advanced solid tumor such as melanoma, head and neck, liver or kidney cancer. Both conserved end residues are part of each CDR3. D genes are given only for firm matches. Clone size appears in some rows only: once, few, many, or a class for an expanded clone.

TRBJ2-1 | . | once | 19 | TRBV7-2 | CASSPRLSSGTGSYNEQFF | TGTGCCAGCAGCCCCCGACTGAGTAGCGGGACAGGCTCCTACAATGAGCAGTTCTTC
TRBJ2-1 | TRBD2 | once | 15 | TRBV10-1 | CASSESGLAGNEQFF | TGCGCCAGCAGTGAGTCTGGCCTAGCGGGAAATGAGCAGTTCTTC
TRBJ1-1 | . | . | 14 | TRBV15 | CATSRDWVSTEAFF | TGTGCCACCAGCAGAGATTGGGTATCCACTGAAGCTTTCTTT
TRBJ1-6 | TRBD1 | . | 18 | TRBV30 | CAWSVFSPGRGLNSPLHF | TGTGCCTGGAGTGTATTCTCCCCTGGCAGGGGGCTTAATTCACCCCTCCACTTT
TRBJ1-1 | TRBD1 | . | 15 | TRBV25-1 | CASQRTGGMNTEAFF | TGTGCCAGCCAGAGGACAGGGGGAATGAACACTGAAGCTTTCTTT
TRBJ2-7 | TRBD2 | few | 17 | TRBV5-1 | CASSLEASGASSYEQYF | TGCGCCAGCAGCTTGGAGGCTAGCGGGGCCAGCTCCTACGAGCAGTACTTC
TRBJ1-1 | TRBD1 | once | 14 | TRBV27 | CASSPATGGTEAFF | TGTGCCAGCAGTCCCGCGACAGGGGGTACTGAAGCTTTCTTT
TRBJ2-5 | . | . | 11 | TRBV28 | CASTLQETQYF | TGTGCCAGCACCCTTCAAGAGACCCAGTACTTC
TRBJ1-4 | . | . | 14 | TRBV5-1 | CASSLVQGGEKLFF | TGCGCCAGCAGCTTGGTCCAGGGTGGTGAAAAACTGTTTTTT
TRBJ1-6 | . | . | 11 | TRBV9 | CASSVFSPLHF | TGTGCCAGCAGCGTATTTTCACCCCTCCACTTT
TRBJ1-3 | TRBD1 | . | 14 | TRBV6-6 | CASSPPTGKNTIYF | TGTGCCAGCAGTCCTCCGACAGGGAAGAACACCATATATTTT
TRBJ2-1 | TRBD2 | . | 17 | TRBV4-3 | CASSQSVTSGRYNEQFF | TGCGCCAGCAGCCAATCCGTGACTAGCGGGAGGTACAATGAGCAGTTCTTC
TRBJ2-1 | TRBD2 | . | 15 | TRBV19 | CASSIDLSGSDEQFF | TGTGCCAGTAGTATAGATCTTAGCGGGAGCGATGAGCAGTTCTTC
TRBJ2-3 | . | . | 14 | TRBV27 | CASRIYTSTDTQYF | TGTGCCAGCAGGATATACACTAGCACAGATACGCAGTATTTT
TRBJ2-1 | TRBD1 | . | 14 | TRBV2 | CASTRDRGYNEQFF | TGTGCCAGCACCCGGGACAGAGGTTACAATGAGCAGTTCTTC
TRBJ2-4 | . | . | 15 | TRBV7-2 | CASSLGLLQGNIQYF | TGTGCCAGCAGCTTAGGCTTACTTCAGGGGAACATTCAGTACTTC
TRBJ1-4 | . | . | 15 | TRBV6-4 | CASSDSFGVGEKLFF | TGTGCCAGCAGTGACTCATTTGGGGTAGGCGAAAAACTGTTTTTT
TRBJ2-7 | . | . | 11 | TRBV19 | CASSTGTEQYF | TGTGCCAGTAGTACTGGGACAGAGCAGTACTTC
TRBJ2-7 | TRBD1 | . | 16 | TRBV5-1 | CASSPNTGTGYYEQYF | TGCGCCAGCAGCCCTAATACCGGGACAGGGTACTACGAGCAGTACTTC
TRBJ1-6 | TRBD1 | . | 14 | TRBV7-2 | CASSSGTVNSPLHF | TGTGCCAGCAGCTCCGGGACAGTCAATTCACCCCTCCACTTT
TRBJ2-1 | . | . | 14 | TRBV12-5 | CASGLVGRSNEQFF | TGTGCTAGTGGTTTGGTAGGCCGGTCCAATGAGCAGTTCTTC
TRBJ2-1 | TRBD2 | few | 13 | TRBV7-2 | CASSSGLVGEQFF | TGTGCCAGCAGCTCGGGACTAGTCGGTGAGCAGTTCTTC
TRBJ2-2 | . | . | 17 | TRBV28 | CASSRAGGALNTGELFF | TGTGCCAGCAGTCGAGCAGGGGGGGCGCTTAACACCGGGGAGCTGTTTTTT
TRBJ2-6 | . | . | 15 | TRBV28 | CASSLGVAGANVLTF | TGTGCCAGCAGTTTGGGAGTAGCTGGGGCCAACGTCCTGACTTTC
TRBJ1-1 | TRBD1 | . | 14 | TRBV5-1 | CASSAGTGNTEAFF | TGCGCCAGCAGCGCCGGGACAGGGAACACTGAAGCTTTCTTT
TRBJ2-3 | TRBD2 | few | 18 | TRBV9 | CASSLYSLAGGITDTQYF | TGTGCCAGCAGCTTGTACTCTTTAGCGGGAGGGATCACAGATACGCAGTATTTT
TRBJ1-1 | . | once | 12 | TRBV10-3 | CAISESLVEAFF | TGTGCCATCAGTGAGTCGTTGGTTGAAGCTTTCTTT
TRBJ2-7 | . | . | 14 | TRBV13 | CASRPAGRNYEQYF | TGTGCCAGCAGACCTGCAGGGCGCAACTACGAGCAGTACTTC
TRBJ1-1 | . | . | 10 | TRBV6-1 | CASSEGMAFF | TGTGCCAGCAGTGAAGGGATGGCTTTCTTT
TRBJ2-4 | . | . | 15 | TRBV7-9 | CASSPQGGAGDIQYF | TGTGCCAGCAGCCCCCAAGGGGGGGCGGGGGACATTCAGTACTTC
TRBJ1-2 | . | . | 14 | TRBV28 | CASIGGTVNYGYTF | TGTGCCAGCATTGGCGGGACGGTCAACTATGGCTACACCTTC
TRBJ2-2 | . | . | 16 | TRBV19 | CASRAGPGAITGELFF | TGTGCCAGTAGGGCAGGGCCGGGAGCGATCACCGGGGAGCTGTTTTTT
TRBJ2-1 | TRBD2 | . | 16 | TRBV6-5 | CASSSWGGGYYNEQFF | TGTGCCAGCAGTTCCTGGGGGGGTGGCTACTACAATGAGCAGTTCTTC
TRBJ2-2 | . | . | 13 | TRBV2 | CASTMNNPGELFF | TGTGCCAGCACCATGAACAACCCCGGGGAGCTGTTTTTT
TRBJ1-2 | . | . | 15 | TRBV5-1 | CASSLVAGVNYGYTF | TGCGCCAGCAGCTTGGTCGCGGGGGTAAACTATGGCTACACCTTC
TRBJ2-7 | . | . | 16 | TRBV4-2 | CASSQVGSRSSYEQYF | TGTGCCAGCAGCCAAGTCGGCAGCAGGAGCTCCTACGAGCAGTACTTC
TRBJ2-1 | . | . | 14 | TRBV5-4 | CASSFLPPRNEQFF | TGTGCCAGCAGCTTCCTACCACCTAGGAATGAGCAGTTCTTC
TRBJ1-1 | . | . | 11 | TRBV28 | CASSAWGEAFF | TGTGCCAGCAGTGCTTGGGGAGAAGCTTTCTTT
TRBJ2-7 | . | . | 14 | TRBV5-6 | CASSFGTHPHEQYF | TGTGCCAGCAGCTTTGGGACCCATCCTCACGAGCAGTACTTC
TRBJ1-5 | . | few | 14 | TRBV28 | CASSRRGGNQPQHF | TGTGCCAGCAGTCGGCGGGGGGGCAATCAGCCCCAGCATTTT
TRBJ2-1 | TRBD1 | . | 15 | TRBV5-1 | CASSSRDRGSNEQFF | TGCGCCAGCAGCTCCCGGGACAGGGGCAGCAATGAGCAGTTCTTC
TRBJ2-7 | . | few | 16 | TRBV7-2 | CASSLGGVGAGYEQYF | TGTGCCAGCAGCTTAGGCGGGGTGGGAGCGGGCTACGAGCAGTACTTC
TRBJ1-1 | . | . | 15 | TRBV5-1 | CASSLGVSDNTEAFF | TGCGCCAGCAGCTTAGGGGTCAGTGATAACACTGAAGCTTTCTTT
TRBJ1-2 | TRBD1 | . | 12 | TRBV29-1 | CSVGGTGSGYTF | TGCAGCGTTGGGGGGACAGGGAGTGGCTACACCTTC
TRBJ1-3 | . | . | 17 | TRBV28 | CASSAPGGKSSGNTIYF | TGTGCCAGCAGTGCCCCAGGAGGCAAGAGCTCTGGAAACACCATATATTTT
TRBJ2-3 | . | . | 15 | TRBV7-2 | CASSFRPHDTDTQYF | TGTGCCAGCAGCTTCCGGCCCCATGACACAGATACGCAGTATTTT
TRBJ2-5 | TRBD2 | once | 18 | TRBV11-3 | CASSLGVLAGGIEETQYF | TGTGCCAGCAGCTTAGGAGTTTTGGCGGGAGGGATAGAAGAGACCCAGTACTTC
TRBJ2-1 | . | . | 15 | TRBV9 | CASSVGLSNRNEQFF | TGTGCCAGCAGCGTGGGACTCTCGAACCGCAATGAGCAGTTCTTC